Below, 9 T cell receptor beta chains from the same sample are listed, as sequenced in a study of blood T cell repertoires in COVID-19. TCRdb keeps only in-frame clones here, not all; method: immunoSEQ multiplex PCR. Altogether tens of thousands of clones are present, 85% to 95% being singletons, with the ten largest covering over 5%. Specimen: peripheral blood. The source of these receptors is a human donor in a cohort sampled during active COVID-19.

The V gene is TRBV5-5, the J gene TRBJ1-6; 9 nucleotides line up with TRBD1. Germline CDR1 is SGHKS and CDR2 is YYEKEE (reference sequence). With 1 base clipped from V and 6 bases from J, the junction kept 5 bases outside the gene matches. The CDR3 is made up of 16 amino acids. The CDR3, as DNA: TGTGCCAGCAGCTTGCAGCCGGGACAGGGTAATTCACCCCTCCACTTT. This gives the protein CASSLQPGQGNSPLHF.

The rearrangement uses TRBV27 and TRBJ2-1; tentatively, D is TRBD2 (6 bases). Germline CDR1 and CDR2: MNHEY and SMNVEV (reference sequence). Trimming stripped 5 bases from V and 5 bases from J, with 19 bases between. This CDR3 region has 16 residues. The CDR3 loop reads CASSAQGIAGNNEQFF. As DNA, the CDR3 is TGTGCCAGCAGTGCGCAGGGTATTGCGGGAAACAATGAGCAGTTCTTC.

The CDR3 nucleotides are TGCGCCAGCAGCCAGCGGGGATCCACAGATACGCAGTATTTT. Translation gives CASSQRGSTDTQYF. V is TRBV5-1 and J is TRBJ2-3; 7 nucleotides agree with TRBD2. The J segment lost 2 bases and the V segment lost 4 bases, leaving 4 bases of the junction unmatched. In germline, CDR1 is SGHRS, CDR2 YFSETQ. The CDR3 has 14 amino acids.

CDR3 bases: TGTGCCGACAGTCGGACAGGCCCTAACACCGGGGAGCTGTTTTTT. This encodes CADSRTGPNTGELFF. The rearrangement joins TRBV7-6 to TRBJ2-2; TRBD1 agrees at 7 bases. V was clipped by 11 bases and J by 2 bases; unmatched bases: 11. CDR1 is SGHVS and CDR2 is FNYEAQ in the germline V gene. The CDR3 totals 15 residues. Filled out from reference TRBV7-6 and TRBJ2-2, the complete variable domain reads GAGVSQSPRYKVTKRGQDVALRCDPISGHVSLYWYRQALGQGPEFLTYFNYEAQQDKSGLPNDRFSAERPEGSISTLTIQRTEQRDSAMYRCADSRTGPNTGELFFGEGSRLTVL.

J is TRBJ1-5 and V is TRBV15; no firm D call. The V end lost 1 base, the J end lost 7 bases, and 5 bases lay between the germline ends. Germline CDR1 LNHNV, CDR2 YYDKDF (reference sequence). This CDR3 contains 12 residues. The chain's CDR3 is CATSRGEQPQHF. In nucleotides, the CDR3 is TGTGCCACCAGCAGAGGAGAACAGCCCCAGCATTTT. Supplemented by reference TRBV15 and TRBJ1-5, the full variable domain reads DAMVIQNPRYQVTQFGKPVTLSCSQTLNHNVMYWYQQKSSQAPKLLFHYYDKDFNNEADTPDNFQSRRPNTSFCFLDIRSPGLGDTAMYLCATSRGEQPQHFGDGTRLSIL.

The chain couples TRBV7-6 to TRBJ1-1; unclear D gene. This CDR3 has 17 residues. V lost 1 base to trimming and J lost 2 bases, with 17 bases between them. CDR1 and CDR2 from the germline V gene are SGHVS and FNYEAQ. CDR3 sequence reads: CASSLGGLTSLNTEAFF. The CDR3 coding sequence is TGTGCCAGCAGCTTAGGTGGCCTCACCTCCTTAAACACTGAAGCTTTCTTT. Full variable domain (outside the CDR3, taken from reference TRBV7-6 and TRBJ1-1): GAGVSQSPRYKVTKRGQDVALRCDPISGHVSLYWYRQALGQGPEFLTYFNYEAQQDKSGLPNDRFSAERPEGSISTLTIQRTEQRDSAMYRCASSLGGLTSLNTEAFFGQGTRLTVV.

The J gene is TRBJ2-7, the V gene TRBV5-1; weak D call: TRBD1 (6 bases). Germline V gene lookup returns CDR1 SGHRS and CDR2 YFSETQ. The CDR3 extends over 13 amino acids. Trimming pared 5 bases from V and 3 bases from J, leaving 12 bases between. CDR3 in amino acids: CASSSTGIYEQYF. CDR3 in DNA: TGCGCCAGCAGTTCAACAGGGATCTACGAGCAGTACTTC.

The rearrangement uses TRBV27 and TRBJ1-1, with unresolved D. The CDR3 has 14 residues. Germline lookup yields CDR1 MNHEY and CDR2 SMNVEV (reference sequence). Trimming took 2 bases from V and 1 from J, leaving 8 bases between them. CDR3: CASSLRGANTEAFF. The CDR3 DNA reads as TGTGCCAGCAGTTTACGGGGTGCGAACACTGAAGCTTTCTTT.

This CDR3 reads CAWSLGTAKFTYNEQFF. As DNA, the CDR3 is TGTGCCTGGTCCCTAGGGACAGCCAAATTCACCTACAATGAGCAGTTCTTC. The chain recombines TRBV30 with TRBJ2-1; 7 nucleotides align to TRBD1. This CDR3 spans 17 amino acids. The ends lost 5 bases at V and 2 bases at J; junction bases unmatched: 15. The germline V gene encodes CDR1 GTSNPN and CDR2 SVGIG (reference sequence).